The clone carrying this T cell receptor beta chain was observed once. Its antigen remains unknown. Trimming removed 5 bases from V and 4 bases from J; junction bases left unmatched: 3. This CDR3 region has 13 residues. Per germline, CDR1 SGHNT and CDR2 YENEEA. This specimen comes from a study of graft-versus-host responses after intestinal transplantation. Background on the study: Uniformly, recipients were administered anti-thymocyte globulin induction with subsequent tacrolimus and steroids for about 3 years. Study observations and caveats: In patients with graft-donor T cell macrochimerism, allograft graft-versus-host to host-versus-graft clonal ratios were high. Peak GvH clone levels in circulation were associated with early post-transplant HvG declines. GvH clones detected in recipient marrow included some appearing first in ileum or blood.

Sequencing used immunoSEQ multiplex PCR; TCRdb keeps in-frame clones, though not all of them. Of about 88,000 clones listed, more than 85% were seen once; the top ten hold approximately 0.35%. The specimen comprised unstimulated CD4+ T cells sorted from spleen or lymph node cells, sampled before transplant. The source is a human donor who was the organ donor for an intestinal transplant. This chain links TRBV11-3 with TRBJ1-1, with 8 bases aligning to TRBD1. The CDR3 sequence is CASSTGQGTEAFF. For the CDR3, the DNA is TGTGCCAGCAGCACCGGACAGGGCACTGAAGCTTTCTTT.